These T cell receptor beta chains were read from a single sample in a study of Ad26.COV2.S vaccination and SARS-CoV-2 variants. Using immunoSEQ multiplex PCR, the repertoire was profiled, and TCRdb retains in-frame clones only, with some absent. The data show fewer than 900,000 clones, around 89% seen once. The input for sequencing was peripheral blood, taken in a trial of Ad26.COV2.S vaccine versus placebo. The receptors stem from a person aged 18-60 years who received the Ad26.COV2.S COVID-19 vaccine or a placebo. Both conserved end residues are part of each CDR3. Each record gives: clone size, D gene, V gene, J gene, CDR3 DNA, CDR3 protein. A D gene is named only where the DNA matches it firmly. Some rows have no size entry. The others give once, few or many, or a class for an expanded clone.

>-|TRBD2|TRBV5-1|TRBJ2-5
TGCGCCAGCAGCTTGGGGGTCCTAGCGGGAGAAGAGACCCAGTACTTC
CASSLGVLAGEETQYF
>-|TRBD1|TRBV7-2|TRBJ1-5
TGTGCCAGCAGCTCCCAGGGGGCTAATCAGCCCCAGCATTTT
CASSSQGANQPQHF
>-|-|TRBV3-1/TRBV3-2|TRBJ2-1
TGTGCCAGCAGCCAAGATTCGGGGGCATTGGCGCGTGAGCAGTTCTTC
CASSQDSGALAREQFF
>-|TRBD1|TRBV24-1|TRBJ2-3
TGTGCCACCAGTGCCCTGGACAGGGGGCAGGCAGATACGCAGTATTTT
CATSALDRGQADTQYF
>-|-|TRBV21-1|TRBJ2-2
TGTGCCAGCAGCAAAGCTGAGGGGCCCATTGCTCCCGGGGAGCTGTTTTTT
CASSKAEGPIAPGELFF
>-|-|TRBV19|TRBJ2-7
TGTGCCAGTAGTATACGGGCAGCCATGGAGCAGTACTTC
CASSIRAAMEQYF
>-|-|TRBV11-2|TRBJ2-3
TGTGCCAGCAGCTTAGGGACGAGCACAGATACGCAGTATTTT
CASSLGTSTDTQYF
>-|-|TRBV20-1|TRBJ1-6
TGCAGTGCTAGTAAGGGGGGGGTGCATAATTCACCCCTCCACTTT
CSASKGGVHNSPLHF
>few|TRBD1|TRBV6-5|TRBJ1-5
TGTGCCAGCAGAGCGACAGGGGGTAACAATCAGCCCCAGCATTTT
CASRATGGNNQPQHF
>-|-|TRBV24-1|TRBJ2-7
TGTGCCACCAGTGATTCACGTGACGGATTATACTTC
CATSDSRDGLYF
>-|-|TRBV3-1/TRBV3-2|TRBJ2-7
TGTGCCAGCAGCCAAGACCTCTACGAGCAGTACTTC
CASSQDLYEQYF
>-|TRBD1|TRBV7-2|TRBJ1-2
TGTGCCAGCAGCTTAGGACAGGGAGCTTCCTATGGCTACACCTTC
CASSLGQGASYGYTF
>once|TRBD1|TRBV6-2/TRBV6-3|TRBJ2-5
TGTGCCAGCAGCTCCAGGGGGGAGACCCAGTACTTC
CASSSRGETQYF
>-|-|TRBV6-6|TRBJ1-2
TGTGCCAGCAGTTACTCACCGTACGACTATGGCTACACCTTC
CASSYSPYDYGYTF
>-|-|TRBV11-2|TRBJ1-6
TGTGCCAGCAGCTCGCACGGGCCTTATAATTCACCCCTCCACTTT
CASSSHGPYNSPLHF
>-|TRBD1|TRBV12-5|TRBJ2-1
TGTGCTAGTGGTTTGGGACAGGGGACATACAATGAGCAGTTCTTC
CASGLGQGTYNEQFF
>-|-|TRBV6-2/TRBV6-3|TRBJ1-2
TGTGCCAGCAGTTCCGGCCTTCCGAGGGTCCATGGCTACACCTTC
CASSSGLPRVHGYTF
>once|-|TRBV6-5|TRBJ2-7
TGTGCCAGCAGTCTATCGGGAGAATGGTACTTC
CASSLSGEWYF
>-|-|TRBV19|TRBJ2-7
TGTGCCAGTAGGTCCGGGACACACGCCTACGAGCAGTACTTC
CASRSGTHAYEQYF
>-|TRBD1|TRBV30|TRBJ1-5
TGTGCCTGGAGCACGACAGGGTCTGGTAGTCAGCCCCAGCATTTT
CAWSTTGSGSQPQHF
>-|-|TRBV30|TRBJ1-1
TGTGCCTGGAGACCTACGGGGGCGGAAGCTTTCTTT
CAWRPTGAEAFF
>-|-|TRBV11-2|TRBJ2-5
TGTGCCAGCAGCTTAGATACCACTAGGGCGGGCCGAACTCAAGAGACCCAGTACTTC
CASSLDTTRAGRTQETQYF
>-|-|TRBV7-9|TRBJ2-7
TGTGCCAGCAGCTTGCAGACATTCTCCTCCGGCGAGCAGTACTTC
CASSLQTFSSGEQYF
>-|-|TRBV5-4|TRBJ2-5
TGTGCCAGCAGCATCGCAGGGGTCCAAGAGACCCAGTACTTC
CASSIAGVQETQYF
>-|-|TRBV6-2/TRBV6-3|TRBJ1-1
TGTGCCAGCAGTTACTCGACGGGGTACACTGAAGCTTTCTTT
CASSYSTGYTEAFF
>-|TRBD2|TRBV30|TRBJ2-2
TGTGCCTGGAGTGTACGGCTAGCGGGAGGTGGCGGGGAGCTGTTTTTT
CAWSVRLAGGGGELFF
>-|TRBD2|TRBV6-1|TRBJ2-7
TGTGCCAGCAGTGAAGTGACTAGCGGACCCTACGAGCAGTACTTC
CASSEVTSGPYEQYF
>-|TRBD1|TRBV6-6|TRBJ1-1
TGTGCCGCTAACCCGACAGGGGCATTCATCACTGAAGCTTTCTTT
CAANPTGAFITEAFF
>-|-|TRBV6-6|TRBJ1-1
TGTGCCAGCAGACCCTCAGGGACCACTGAAGCTTTCTTT
CASRPSGTTEAFF
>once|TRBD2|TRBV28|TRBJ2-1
TGTGCCAGCAGCCCCGGGCTAGCGGGAGGCAATGAGCAGTTCTTC
CASSPGLAGGNEQFF
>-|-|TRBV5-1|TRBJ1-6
TGCGCCAGCAGCTTGGAAGGGCGGGCCTCTAATTCACCCCTCCACTTT
CASSLEGRASNSPLHF
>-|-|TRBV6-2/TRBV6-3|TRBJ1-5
TGTGCCAGCAGCACTCAGGGCGTTGATCAGCCCCAGCATTTT
CASSTQGVDQPQHF
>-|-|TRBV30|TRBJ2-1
TGTGCCTGGAGTTGGACAAGCTACAATGAGCAGTTCTTC
CAWSWTSYNEQFF
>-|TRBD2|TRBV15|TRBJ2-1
TGTGCCACCAGCAGAGAAGGCGGGGGGGCATACAATGAGCAGTTCTTC
CATSREGGGAYNEQFF
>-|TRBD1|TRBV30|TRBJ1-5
TGTGCCTGGAGTGAGGGACAGAGCAATCAGCCCCAGCATTTT
CAWSEGQSNQPQHF
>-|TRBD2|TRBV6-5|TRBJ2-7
TGTGCCAGCAGGAGGGGACTAGCGGCCTACGAGCAGTACTTC
CASRRGLAAYEQYF
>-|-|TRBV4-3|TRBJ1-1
TGCGCCAGCAGCCACACCTTGGGCACTGAAGCTTTCTTT
CASSHTLGTEAFF
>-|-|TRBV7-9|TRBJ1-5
TGTGCCAGCAGCTTAGAGAAGGGCCAGCCCCAGCATTTT
CASSLEKGQPQHF
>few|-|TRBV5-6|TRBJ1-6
TGTGCCAGCAGCTTGGAGCTGATGGGGTCACCCCTCCACTTT
CASSLELMGSPLHF
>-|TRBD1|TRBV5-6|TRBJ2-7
TGTGCCAGCAGCCGCCGGGACAGGGCGACTAACGAGCAGTACTTC
CASSRRDRATNEQYF
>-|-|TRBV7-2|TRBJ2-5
TGTGCCAGCAGCTTCATCCAGGGCGCAGAGACCCAGTACTTC
CASSFIQGAETQYF
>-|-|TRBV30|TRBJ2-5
TGTGCCTGGAGTGCACAGGGACCAGAGACCCAGTACTTC
CAWSAQGPETQYF
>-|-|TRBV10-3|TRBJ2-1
TGTGCCATCAGTGAGTCACGGTCCTACAATGAGCAGTTCTTC
CAISESRSYNEQFF
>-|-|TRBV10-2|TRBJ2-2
TGCGCCAGCAGTGAGTCACCTCTCTCCGGCCTGGCTTTATCCGGGGAGCTGTTTTTT
CASSESPLSGLALSGELFF
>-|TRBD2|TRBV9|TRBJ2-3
TGTGCCAGCAGCCCCGCGGGACTAGTGGATACGCAGTATTTT
CASSPAGLVDTQYF
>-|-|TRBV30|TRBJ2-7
TGTGCCTGGAGTGTACGACTCCGTGGCGGGATGCACTCCGAGCAGTACTTC
CAWSVRLRGGMHSEQYF
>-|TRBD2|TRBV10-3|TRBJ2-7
TGTGCCATCAGTGGGGGCGGGAGTGGGTACGAGCAGTACTTC
CAISGGGSGYEQYF
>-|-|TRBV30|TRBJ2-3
TGTGCCTGGGCAGGGGGGGATACTAGCACAGATACGCAGTATTTT
CAWAGGDTSTDTQYF
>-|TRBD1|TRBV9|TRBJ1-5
TGTGCCAGCAGCGGGGGGACAGGAGGGTATCAGCCCCAGCATTTT
CASSGGTGGYQPQHF
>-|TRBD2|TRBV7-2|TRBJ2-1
TGTGCCAGCAGCAAGACTAGCGGGCTGTACAATGAGCAGTTCTTC
CASSKTSGLYNEQFF
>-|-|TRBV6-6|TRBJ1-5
TGTGCCAGCAGTTACTCGACCAGCGGGCTTAATCAGCCCCAGCATTTT
CASSYSTSGLNQPQHF
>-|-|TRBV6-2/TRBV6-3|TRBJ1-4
TGTGCCAGCAGTGACCCAGCCGGGTATGAAAAACTGTTTTTT
CASSDPAGYEKLFF
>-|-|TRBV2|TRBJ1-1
TGTGCCAGTACCTCAGGGACGCGGAACACTGAAGCTTTCTTT
CASTSGTRNTEAFF
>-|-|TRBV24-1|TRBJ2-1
TGTGCCACCAGTGACCGGAGCTACAATGAGCAGTTCTTC
CATSDRSYNEQFF
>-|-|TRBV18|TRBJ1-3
TGTGCCAGCTCACCAGTAGGCGGACGCTCTGGAAACACCATATATTTT
CASSPVGGRSGNTIYF
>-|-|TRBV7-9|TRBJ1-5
TGTGCCAGCAGCGGGAACAATCAGCCCCAGCATTTT
CASSGNNQPQHF
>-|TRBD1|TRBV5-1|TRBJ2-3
TGCGCCAGCAGCCGGGGACAGGGAGGGACAGATACGCAGTATTTT
CASSRGQGGTDTQYF
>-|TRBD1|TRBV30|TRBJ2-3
TGTGCCTGGAGTGTAGGGGGCGCTAGCCCAGATACGCAGTATTTT
CAWSVGGASPDTQYF
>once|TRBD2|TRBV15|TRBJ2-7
TGTGCCACCCAACACTTAGCGGGAACCTACGAGCAGTACTTC
CATQHLAGTYEQYF
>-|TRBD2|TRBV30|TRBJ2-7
TGTGCCTGGAGTGTACCCGGCGGGGGGTTGGAGCAGTACTTC
CAWSVPGGGLEQYF